This T cell receptor beta chain was identified in a study of type 1 and type 2 diabetes patients. Genomic DNA was the PCR template. The TCR beta CDR3 region was amplified using 30 forward and 13 reverse primers. One entry per CDR3 protein results from TCRdb running MiXCR on the multiplex PCR reads. The sample lists about 270,000 distinct CDR3 sequences; 47% were seen once. The V gene end was trimmed by 5 bases and the J gene end by 8 bases; junction bases not matched to a gene: 5. The CDR3 covers 12 residues. Germline V gene lookup returns CDR1 MNHNS and CDR2 SASEGT. Sequencing was done on a sample of peripheral blood mononuclear cells (PBMCs). The TCR sequence derives from a man between 18 and 29 years old with type 2 diabetes. This chain uses TRBV6-1 with TRBJ1-2, with 7 positions matching TRBD1. CDR3 residues: CASSPRQGGYTF. CDR3 nucleotide sequence: TGTGCCAGCAGTCCTAGACAGGGAGGCTACACCTTC.